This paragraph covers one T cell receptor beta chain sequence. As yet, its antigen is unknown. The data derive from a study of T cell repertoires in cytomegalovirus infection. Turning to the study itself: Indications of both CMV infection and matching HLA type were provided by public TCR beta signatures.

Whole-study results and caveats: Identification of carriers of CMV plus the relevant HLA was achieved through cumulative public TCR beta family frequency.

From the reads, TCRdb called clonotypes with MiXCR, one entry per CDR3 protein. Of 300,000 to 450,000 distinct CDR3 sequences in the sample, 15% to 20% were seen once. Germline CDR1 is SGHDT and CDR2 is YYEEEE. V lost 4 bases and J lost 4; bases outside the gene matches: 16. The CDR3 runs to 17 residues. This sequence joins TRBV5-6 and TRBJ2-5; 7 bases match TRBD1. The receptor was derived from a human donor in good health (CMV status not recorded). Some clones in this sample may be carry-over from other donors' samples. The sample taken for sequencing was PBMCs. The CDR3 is CASSRRIDRVIGETQYF. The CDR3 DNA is TGTGCCAGCAGCCGGAGAATAGACAGGGTAATTGGAGAGACCCAGTACTTC.